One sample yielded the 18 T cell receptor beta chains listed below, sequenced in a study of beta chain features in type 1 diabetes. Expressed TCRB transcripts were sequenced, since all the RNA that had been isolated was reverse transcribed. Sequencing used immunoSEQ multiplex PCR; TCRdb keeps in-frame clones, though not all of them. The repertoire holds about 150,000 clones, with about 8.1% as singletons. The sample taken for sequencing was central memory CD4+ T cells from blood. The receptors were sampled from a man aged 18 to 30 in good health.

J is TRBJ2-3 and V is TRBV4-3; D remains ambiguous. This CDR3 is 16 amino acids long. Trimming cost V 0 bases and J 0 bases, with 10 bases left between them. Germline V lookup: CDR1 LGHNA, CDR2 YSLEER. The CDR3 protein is CASSQDLALSTDTQYF. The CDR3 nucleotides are TGCGCCAGCAGCCAAGATTTAGCTCTGAGCACAGATACGCAGTATTTT.

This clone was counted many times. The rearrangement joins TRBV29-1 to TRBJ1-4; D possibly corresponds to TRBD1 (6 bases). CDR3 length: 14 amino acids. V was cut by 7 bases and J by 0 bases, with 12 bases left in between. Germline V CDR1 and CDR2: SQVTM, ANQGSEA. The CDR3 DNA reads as TGCAGCGCTGAGACAGGCGCAACTAATGAAAAACTGTTTTTT. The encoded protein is CSAETGATNEKLFF.

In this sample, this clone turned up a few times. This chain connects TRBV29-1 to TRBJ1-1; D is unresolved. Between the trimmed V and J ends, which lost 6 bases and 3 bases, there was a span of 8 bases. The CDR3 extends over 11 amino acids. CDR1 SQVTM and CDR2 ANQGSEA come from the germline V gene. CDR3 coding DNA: TGCAGCGTCCTGTTGTACACTGAAGCTTTCTTT. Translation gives CSVLLYTEAFF. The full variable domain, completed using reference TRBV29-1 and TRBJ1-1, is SAVISQKPSRDICQRGTSLTIQCQVDSQVTMMFWYRQQPGQSLTLIATANQGSEATYESGFVIDKFPISRPNLTFSTLTVSNMSPEDSSIYLCSVLLYTEAFFGQGTRLTVV.

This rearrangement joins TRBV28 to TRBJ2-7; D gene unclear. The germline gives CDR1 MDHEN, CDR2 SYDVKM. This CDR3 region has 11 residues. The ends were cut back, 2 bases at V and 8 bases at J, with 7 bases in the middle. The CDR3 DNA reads TGTGCCAGCAGTTTAGTGGCACAGCAGTACTTC. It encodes CASSLVAQQYF.

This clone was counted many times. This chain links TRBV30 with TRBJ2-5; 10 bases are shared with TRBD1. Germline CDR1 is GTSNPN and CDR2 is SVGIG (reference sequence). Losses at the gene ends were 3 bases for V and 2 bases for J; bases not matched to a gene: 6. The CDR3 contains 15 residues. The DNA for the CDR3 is TGTGCCTGGAGGCCGAGGACAGGGGGTCAAGAGACCCAGTACTTC. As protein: CAWRPRTGGQETQYF. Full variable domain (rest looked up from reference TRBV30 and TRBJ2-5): SQTIHQWPATLVQPVGSPLSLECTVEGTSNPNLYWYRQAAGRGLQLLFYSVGIGQISSEVPQNLSASRPQDRQFILSSKKLLLSDSGFYLCAWRPRTGGQETQYFGPGTRLLVL.

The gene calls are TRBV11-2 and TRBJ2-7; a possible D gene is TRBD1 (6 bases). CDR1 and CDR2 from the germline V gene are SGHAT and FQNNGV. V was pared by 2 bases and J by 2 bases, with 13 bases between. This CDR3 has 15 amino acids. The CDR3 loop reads CASSLIGQPTYEQYF. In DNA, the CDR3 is TGTGCCAGCAGCTTAATTGGACAGCCCACCTACGAGCAGTACTTC.

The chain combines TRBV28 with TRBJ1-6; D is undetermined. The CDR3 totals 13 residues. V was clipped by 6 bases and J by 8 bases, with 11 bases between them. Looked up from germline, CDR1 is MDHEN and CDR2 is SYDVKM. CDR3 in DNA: TGTGCCAGCAGGAACACAGTGTATTCACCCCTCCACTTT. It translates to CASRNTVYSPLHF.

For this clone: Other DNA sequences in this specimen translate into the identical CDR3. CDR3 region: CASSITGGWETQYF. In DNA, the CDR3 is TGTGCCAGTAGTATTACGGGGGGTTGGGAGACCCAGTACTTC. The rearrangement uses TRBV19 and TRBJ2-5; TRBD2 agrees at 7 bases. The germline V gene has CDR1 LNHDA and CDR2 SQIVND (reference sequence). This CDR3 is 14 amino acids long. After removal of 3 bases from V and 5 bases from J, the junction contained 6 bases not matched to a gene.

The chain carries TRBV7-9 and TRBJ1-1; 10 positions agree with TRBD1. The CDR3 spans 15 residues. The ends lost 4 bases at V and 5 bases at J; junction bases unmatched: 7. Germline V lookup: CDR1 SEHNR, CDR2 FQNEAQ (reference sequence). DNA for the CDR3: TGTGCCAGCAGCTCCGCGACAGGGGGCTGGACTGAAGCTTTCTTT. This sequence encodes CASSSATGGWTEAFF.

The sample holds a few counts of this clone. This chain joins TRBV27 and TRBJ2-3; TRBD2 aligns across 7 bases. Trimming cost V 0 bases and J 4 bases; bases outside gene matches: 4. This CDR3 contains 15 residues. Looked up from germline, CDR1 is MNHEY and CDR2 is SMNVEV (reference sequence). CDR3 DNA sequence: TGTGCCAGCAGTTTATCAGGTCTAGCGGCAGATACGCAGTATTTT. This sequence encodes CASSLSGLAADTQYF.

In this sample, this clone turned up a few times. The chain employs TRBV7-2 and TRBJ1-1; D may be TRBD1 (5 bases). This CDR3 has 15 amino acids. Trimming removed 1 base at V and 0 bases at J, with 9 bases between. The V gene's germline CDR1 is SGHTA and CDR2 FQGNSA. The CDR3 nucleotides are TGTGCCAGCAGCTTAGGGGGACTAATGAACACTGAAGCTTTCTTT. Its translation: CASSLGGLMNTEAFF.

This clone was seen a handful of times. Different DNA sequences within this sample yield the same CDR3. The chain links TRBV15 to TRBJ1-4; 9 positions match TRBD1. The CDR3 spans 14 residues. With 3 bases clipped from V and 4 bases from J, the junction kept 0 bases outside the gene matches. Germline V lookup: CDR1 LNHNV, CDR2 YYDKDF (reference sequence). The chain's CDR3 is CATSRDRGNEKLFF. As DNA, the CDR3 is TGTGCCACCAGCAGGGACAGGGGTAATGAAAAACTGTTTTTT.

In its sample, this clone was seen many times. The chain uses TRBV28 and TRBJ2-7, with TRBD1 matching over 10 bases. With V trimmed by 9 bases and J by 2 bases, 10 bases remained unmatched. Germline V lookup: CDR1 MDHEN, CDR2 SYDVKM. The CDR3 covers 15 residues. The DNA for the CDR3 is TGTGCCAGTCCTCCTCCGGGACAGGGGCCCTACGAGCAGTACTTC. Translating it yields CASPPPGQGPYEQYF.

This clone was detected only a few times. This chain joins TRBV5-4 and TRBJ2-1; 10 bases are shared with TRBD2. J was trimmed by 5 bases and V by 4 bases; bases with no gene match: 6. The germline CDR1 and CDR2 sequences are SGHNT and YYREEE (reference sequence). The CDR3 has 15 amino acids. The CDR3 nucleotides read TGTGCCAGCAGCGCCTCTAGCGGGAGAGACAATGAGCAGTTCTTC. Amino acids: CASSASSGRDNEQFF. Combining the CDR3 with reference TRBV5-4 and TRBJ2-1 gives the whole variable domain ETGVTQSPTHLIKTRGQQVTLRCSSQSGHNTVSWYQQALGQGPQFIFQYYREEENGRGNFPPRFSGLQFPNYSSELNVNALELDDSALYLCASSASSGRDNEQFFGPGTRLTVL.

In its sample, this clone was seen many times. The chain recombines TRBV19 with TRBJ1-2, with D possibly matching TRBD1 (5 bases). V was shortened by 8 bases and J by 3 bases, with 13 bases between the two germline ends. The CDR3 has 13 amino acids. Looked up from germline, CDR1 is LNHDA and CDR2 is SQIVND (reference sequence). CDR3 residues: CASSQDSDYGYTF. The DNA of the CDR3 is TGTGCCAGTTCCCAAGACAGCGACTATGGCTACACCTTC.

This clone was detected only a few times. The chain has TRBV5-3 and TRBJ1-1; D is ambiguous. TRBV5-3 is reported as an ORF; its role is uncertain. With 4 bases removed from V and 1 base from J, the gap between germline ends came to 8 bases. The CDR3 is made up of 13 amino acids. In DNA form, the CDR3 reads TGTGCCAGAAGCCCCCCGGGGAACACTGAAGCTTTCTTT. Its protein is CARSPPGNTEAFF.

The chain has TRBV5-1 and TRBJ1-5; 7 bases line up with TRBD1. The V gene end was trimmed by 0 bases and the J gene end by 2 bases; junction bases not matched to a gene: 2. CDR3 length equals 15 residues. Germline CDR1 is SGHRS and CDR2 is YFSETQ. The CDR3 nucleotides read TGCGCCAGCAGCTTGGACGGACAGGGCAATCAGCCCCAGCATTTT. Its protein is CASSLDGQGNQPQHF.

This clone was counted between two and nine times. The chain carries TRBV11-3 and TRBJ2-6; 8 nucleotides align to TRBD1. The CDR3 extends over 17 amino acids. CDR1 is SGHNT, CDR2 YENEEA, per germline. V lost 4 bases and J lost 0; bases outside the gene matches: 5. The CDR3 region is CASSSRTGPSGANVLTF. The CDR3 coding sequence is TGTGCCAGCAGCTCTCGGACAGGGCCCTCTGGGGCCAACGTCCTGACTTTC.